Ten or more counts support the clone carrying this T cell receptor (beta chain). Its antigen remains unidentified. The data were obtained in a study of T cells in Graves' hyperthyroidism and ophthalmopathy. TCR beta CDR3 regions were amplified from RNA transcripts. Researchers ran a first-round RT-PCR on the TCR CDR3 using the HTBI primer set. One entry per CDR3 protein, called by TCRdb with MiXCR from the multiplex PCR reads. The table lists nearly 600,000 distinct CDR3 sequences, approximately 13% of them singletons. Germline lookup yields CDR1 MNHEY and CDR2 SVGAGI. V was pared by 0 bases and J by 6 bases, with 17 bases between. CDR3 length equals 17 residues. Broader study findings: Most thyroid clonotypes with frequency above 0.001 were detected in blood.

Lactation, pregnancy, other autoimmune disease or uncontrolled infection excluded patients. The blood sample was taken at first hyperthyroidism diagnosis, before any ophthalmopathy symptoms. The source of the PBMCs was around 9 ml of fresh peripheral blood. Source material: blood. This clonotype originated in a young woman with Graves' hyperthyroidism that later progressed to Graves' ophthalmopathy. The chain recombines TRBV6-5 with TRBJ2-2; tentatively, D is TRBD1 (5 bases). The CDR3 loop is CASSYSSAVDKPGELFF. The CDR3 nucleotides are TGTGCCAGCAGTTACTCAAGCGCGGTGGACAAGCCCGGGGAGCTGTTTTTT.